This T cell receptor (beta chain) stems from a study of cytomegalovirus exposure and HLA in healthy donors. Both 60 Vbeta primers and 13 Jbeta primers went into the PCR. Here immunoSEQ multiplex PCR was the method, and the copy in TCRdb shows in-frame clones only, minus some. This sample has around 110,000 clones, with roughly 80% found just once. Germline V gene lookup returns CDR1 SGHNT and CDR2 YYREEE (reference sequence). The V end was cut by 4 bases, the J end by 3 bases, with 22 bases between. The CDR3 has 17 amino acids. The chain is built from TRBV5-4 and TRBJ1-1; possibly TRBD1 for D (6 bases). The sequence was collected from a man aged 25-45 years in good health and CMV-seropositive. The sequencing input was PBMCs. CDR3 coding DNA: TGTGCCAGCAGCCCTGACGGGGGGCTAATTTTGTACACTGAAGCTTTCTTT. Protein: CASSPDGGLILYTEAFF.